This TCR beta chain was found in a study of blood T cell repertoires in COVID-19. Study-wide context: Samples representing acute and convalescent COVID-19 were sourced from the United States, Italy and Spain. T cells, B-cell-depleted T cells, or PBMCs supplied cDNA or gDNA.

TCRdb's table, derived via immunoSEQ multiplex PCR, lists solely in-frame clones and lacks some. The sample has fewer than 250,000 clones, approximately 84% seen once. Cohort assignment relied on participant-reported clinical history. CDR3 length: 16 residues. The V gene end was trimmed by 5 bases and the J gene end by 5 bases; junction bases not matched to a gene: 13. The germline CDR1 and CDR2 sequences are SGHAT and FQNNGV. The J gene is TRBJ1-2, the V gene TRBV11-2; 8 bases map to TRBD1. The clonotype comes from a woman in her twenties or thirties who had recovered from COVID-19. The source material was PBMCs or T cells enriched from blood (not recorded which). CDR3 in amino acids: CASSPRTGRNFYGYTF. Here the CDR3 DNA reads TGTGCCAGCAGCCCTCGGACAGGGCGGAATTTTTATGGCTACACCTTC. Looking up the rest from reference TRBV11-2 and TRBJ1-2 gives the full variable domain: EAGVAQSPRYKIIEKRQSVAFWCNPISGHATLYWYQQILGQGPKLLIQFQNNGVVDDSQLPKDRFSAERLKGVDSTLKIQPAKLEDSAVYLCASSPRTGRNFYGYTFGSGTRLTVV.